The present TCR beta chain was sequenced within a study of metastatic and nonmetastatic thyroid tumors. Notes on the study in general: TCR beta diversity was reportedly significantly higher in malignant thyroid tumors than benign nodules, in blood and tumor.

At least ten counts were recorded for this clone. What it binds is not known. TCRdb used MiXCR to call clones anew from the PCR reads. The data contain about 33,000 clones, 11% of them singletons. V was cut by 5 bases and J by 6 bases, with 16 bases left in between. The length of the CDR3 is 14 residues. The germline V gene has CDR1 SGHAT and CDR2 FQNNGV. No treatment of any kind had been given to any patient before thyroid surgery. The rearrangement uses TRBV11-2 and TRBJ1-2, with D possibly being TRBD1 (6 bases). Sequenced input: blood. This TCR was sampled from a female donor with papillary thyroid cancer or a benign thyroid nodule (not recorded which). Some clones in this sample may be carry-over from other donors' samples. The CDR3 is CASSLIQGGHGYTF. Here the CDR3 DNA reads TGTGCCAGCAGCCTAATACAGGGAGGTCATGGCTACACCTTC.